This passage covers 8 T cell receptor beta chains from one sample sequenced in a study of blood T cell repertoires in COVID-19. Generated by immunoSEQ multiplex PCR, the TCRdb table keeps only in-frame clones and is missing some. The sample yields some 140,000 clones, about 72% seen once. The sequenced material came from peripheral blood. The receptors come from a man in his 60s who had recovered from COVID-19.

The CDR3 is CASSAGTVGTEAFF. Written as DNA, the CDR3 is TGCGCCAGCAGCGCCGGGACAGTAGGAACTGAAGCTTTCTTT. The chain links TRBV5-1 to TRBJ1-1; 7 bases line up with TRBD1. V lost 4 bases to trimming and J lost 5 bases; unmatched junction nucleotides: 8. The V gene's germline CDR1 is SGHRS and CDR2 YFSETQ. The CDR3 runs to 14 residues.

The chain couples TRBV30 to TRBJ2-3; D possibly corresponds to TRBD2 (5 bases). The V gene's germline CDR1 is GTSNPN and CDR2 SVGIG (reference sequence). Trimming removed 6 bases from V and 3 bases from J, with 13 bases in between. This CDR3 spans 13 amino acids. CDR3 amino acids: CACSGFTTDTQYF. Here the CDR3 DNA reads TGTGCCTGCTCGGGATTCACTACAGATACGCAGTATTTT.

This clone occurred once. CDR3 coding DNA: TGTGCCAGCAGTCCCCGGGGAGGGGGAGGGGTCTTCCACGAGCAGTACTTC. It yields the protein CASSPRGGGGVFHEQYF. The V and J genes are TRBV7-2 and TRBJ2-7, with D possibly being TRBD2 (7 bases). Looked up from germline, CDR1 is SGHTA and CDR2 is FQGNSA. V was shortened by 6 bases and J by 5 bases, with 26 bases between the two germline ends. The CDR3 length is 17 residues.

The chain's CDR3 is CASSFQGRGIRYEQYF. In nucleotides, the CDR3 is TGTGCCAGCAGCTTTCAGGGCAGGGGTATTCGATACGAGCAGTACTTC. V and J are TRBV5-6 and TRBJ2-7; a possible D gene is TRBD1 (6 bases). The ends were cut back, 2 bases at V and 4 bases at J, with 19 bases in the middle. The CDR3 has 16 amino acids. The germline V gene encodes CDR1 SGHDT and CDR2 YYEEEE. The full variable domain, rest sourced from reference TRBV5-6 and TRBJ2-7, is DAGVTQSPTHLIKTRGQQVTLRCSPKSGHDTVSWYQQALGQGPQFIFQYYEEEERQRGNFPDRFSGHQFPNYSSELNVNALLLGDSALYLCASSFQGRGIRYEQYFGPGTRLTVT.

The chain recombines TRBV6-5 with TRBJ1-2, with D perhaps matching TRBD1 (5 bases). This CDR3 has 14 residues. The germline V gene encodes CDR1 MNHEY and CDR2 SVGAGI. Trimming pared 2 bases from V and 4 bases from J, leaving 11 bases between. Written as DNA, the CDR3 is TGTGCCAGCAGTTACGGGGGGGGAGGCTATGGCTACACCTTC. Its translation is CASSYGGGGYGYTF.

The chain uses TRBV4-1 and TRBJ1-2; D is possibly TRBD1 (5 bases). Germline V gene sequence: CDR1 MGHRA, CDR2 YSYEKL. Trimming removed 0 bases at V and 7 bases at J, with 21 bases between. This CDR3 spans 17 amino acids. The CDR3 sequence is CASSQEAGETTAGGYTF. In nucleotides, the CDR3 is TGCGCCAGCAGCCAAGAGGCGGGGGAGACGACCGCCGGTGGCTACACCTTC.

The genes are TRBV28 and TRBJ1-4; D is uncertain. CDR3 length: 16 amino acids. Germline-derived CDR1 and CDR2 are MDHEN and SYDVKM. V lost 3 bases and J 10 bases, leaving 21 bases between the germline ends. The CDR3 DNA reads as TGTGCCAGCAGTTTGATCGGGGTCGTTGGCGACGGAAAACTGTTTTTT. Its translation: CASSLIGVVGDGKLFF.

The table lists this clone with a few counts. V and J are TRBV10-2 and TRBJ2-3, with 12 nucleotides matching TRBD2. Germline loops: CDR1 WSHSY, CDR2 SAAADI. V shed 4 bases and J 2 bases; nucleotides not matched to a gene: 4. The CDR3 loop spans 16 amino acids. CDR3 in amino acids: CASSGTSGTDTDTQYF. The CDR3 nucleotides read TGCGCCAGCAGTGGGACTAGCGGGACCGACACAGATACGCAGTATTTT.